A single sample is the source of the 16 T cell receptor beta chains below, sequenced in a study of identical twins. TCRdb reprocessed the 5' RACE reads with MiXCR, giving one entry per CDR3 protein. This table has 200,000 to 250,000 distinct CDR3 sequences, approximately 7% appearing once. Separately, the same data were catalogued under a study of yellow fever vaccine responses in identical twins.

Sequencing input: memory (CD45RO+) T cells sorted from blood. All receptors derive from a woman under 30 in good health.

This clonotype appeared many times. The chain employs TRBV5-6 and TRBJ2-5; D remains unclear. V gave up 2 bases and J gave up 6 bases, with 5 bases separating them. Germline V gives CDR1 SGHDT, CDR2 YYEEEE. The CDR3 covers 11 residues. The CDR3 sequence is CASSLYQTQYF. The CDR3 DNA reads as TGTGCCAGCAGCTTATATCAGACCCAGTACTTC. Full variable domain (outside the CDR3, taken from reference TRBV5-6 and TRBJ2-5): DAGVTQSPTHLIKTRGQQVTLRCSPKSGHDTVSWYQQALGQGPQFIFQYYEEEERQRGNFPDRFSGHQFPNYSSELNVNALLLGDSALYLCASSLYQTQYFGPGTRLLVL.

The table lists this clonotype with a few counts. J is TRBJ2-6 and V is TRBV25-1; the D is unclear. The germline CDR1 and CDR2 sequences are MGHDK and SYGVNS. This CDR3 comprises 13 residues. V was shortened by 8 bases and J by 4 bases, with 9 bases between the two germline ends. CDR3 amino acids: CASSEAGANVLTF. The CDR3 DNA is TGTGCCAGCTCTGAGGCGGGGGCCAACGTCCTGACTTTC.

At least ten counts were recorded for this clonotype. This chain connects TRBV3-1 to TRBJ2-2, with D possibly TRBD2 on 7 matching bases. Per germline, CDR1 LGHDT and CDR2 YNNKEL (reference sequence). V lost 5 bases and J lost 6, with 13 bases in between. CDR3 length: 14 residues. The CDR3 reads CASSYQGGAGELFF. The CDR3 region has the DNA TGTGCCAGCAGCTATCAAGGGGGGGCCGGGGAGCTGTTTTTT.

CDR3 bases: TGTGCCAGCAGCTTGGCCCCTGCTTCCCTCTCCTACAATGAGCAGTTCTTC. This translates into CASSLAPASLSYNEQFF. V is TRBV5-6 and J is TRBJ2-1; D unresolved. The CDR3 sequence is 17 residues long. V shed 0 bases and J shed 0 bases, with 13 bases lying between them. From germline, CDR1 is SGHDT and CDR2 YYEEEE.

This clonotype was recorded many times. The chain has TRBV11-3 and TRBJ2-3, with a tentative D call TRBD2 (5 bases). Trimming shortened V by 6 bases and J by 2 bases, and 15 bases separated the two germline ends. Looked up from germline, CDR1 is SGHNT and CDR2 is YENEEA. This CDR3 comprises 15 residues. CDR3 region: CASSDSGSLTDTQYF. The CDR3 region has the DNA TGTGCCAGCAGTGATAGTGGGAGTCTCACAGATACGCAGTATTTT.

This clonotype occurred many times. This chain joins TRBV3-1 and TRBJ2-1; D is possibly TRBD1 or TRBD2 (5 bases each). The CDR3 covers 13 residues. Trimming took 1 base from V and 9 from J, leaving 10 bases between them. The V gene's germline CDR1 is LGHDT and CDR2 YNNKEL (reference sequence). The CDR3 is CASSQAPRGEQFF. The CDR3, as DNA: TGTGCCAGCAGCCAAGCCCCGAGGGGTGAGCAGTTCTTC.

In this sample, this clonotype is medium-sized. J is TRBJ2-7 and V is TRBV7-2, with 8 nucleotides matching TRBD2. Per the germline V gene, CDR1 is SGHTA and CDR2 is FQGNSA. V gave up 0 bases and J gave up 4 bases; unmatched junction bases: 5. The CDR3 extends over 15 amino acids. CDR3 nucleotides: TGTGCCAGCAGCTTAGCTGTGGCGGGAGGATACGAGCAGTACTTC. Its protein is CASSLAVAGGYEQYF.

This clonotype has a handful of counts. The chain employs TRBV20-1 and TRBJ1-6, with D maybe TRBD1 (6 bases). Germline CDR1 DFQATT, CDR2 SNEGSKA (reference sequence). This CDR3 is built from 13 residues. The germline V and J ends were trimmed by 6 bases and 7 bases, with 13 bases remaining between them. In DNA form, the CDR3 reads TGCAGTGCCCGGGACACCGAGAATTCACCCCTCCACTTT. It translates to CSARDTENSPLHF.

This clonotype was recorded at least ten times. V usage is TRBV12-3 or TRBV12-4 and J usage is TRBJ2-5, with TRBD2 matching over 7 bases. The J segment lost 7 bases and the V segment lost 1 base, leaving 6 bases of the junction unmatched. The CDR3 length is 14 residues. In DNA, the CDR3 is TGTGCCAGCAGTTTAGAACGGGGGGTGGGGACCCAGTACTTC. Residues: CASSLERGVGTQYF.

This clonotype was seen a handful of times. CDR3 coding DNA: TGTGCCAGCAGTTTCGTCGACAGCTACGAGCAGTACTTC. Amino acid sequence: CASSFVDSYEQYF. V and J are TRBV28 and TRBJ2-7, with a tentative D call TRBD1 (5 bases). This CDR3 has 13 residues. Germline V CDR1 and CDR2: MDHEN, SYDVKM. The V end lost 3 bases, the J end lost 3 bases, and 9 bases lay between the germline ends.

At least ten counts were recorded for this clonotype. The chain carries TRBV20-1 and TRBJ2-5, with a possible D match to TRBD1 (6 bases). Germline V gene data show CDR1 as DFQATT and CDR2 as SNEGSKA (reference sequence). The CDR3 sequence is 15 residues long. Trimming took off 1 base at V and 3 bases at J, with 15 bases between the two ends. In DNA form, the CDR3 reads TGCAGTGCTAGAGCCGCGGACAGTACGAAAGAGACCCAGTACTTC. Its translation: CSARAADSTKETQYF.

Ten or more counts support this clonotype. The gene calls are TRBV27 and TRBJ2-1; 7 bases are a match to TRBD2. Germline assignment: CDR1 MNHEY and CDR2 SMNVEV (reference sequence). The CDR3 consists of 14 residues. J lost 2 bases, V lost 8 bases, and 6 bases had no gene match. This CDR3 is CASGAGTTYNEQFF. The CDR3 coding sequence is TGTGCCAGCGGCGCCGGGACTACCTACAATGAGCAGTTCTTC.

This clonotype came up many times. The V and J genes are TRBV6-1 and TRBJ2-5, with D tentatively TRBD2 (5 bases). V lost 7 bases and J 5 bases, leaving 14 bases between the germline ends. The CDR3 loop spans 13 amino acids. CDR1 is MNHNS, CDR2 SASEGT, per germline. As DNA, the CDR3 is TGTGCCAGCATCCCGGAGGCGTTGGAGACCCAGTACTTC. Encoded protein: CASIPEALETQYF.

The table lists this clonotype with a few counts. V is TRBV3-1 and J is TRBJ2-7; TRBD2 matches at 10 bases. V shed 0 bases and J 9 bases; nucleotides not matched to a gene: 5. Germline V gives CDR1 LGHDT, CDR2 YNNKEL (reference sequence). The CDR3 extends over 14 amino acids. The CDR3 bases are TGTGCCAGCAGCCAAGAACTAGCGGGGCGCGGGCAGTACTTC. Translated: CASSQELAGRGQYF.

This chain joins TRBV27 and TRBJ1-1, with D unclear. The V gene's germline CDR1 is MNHEY and CDR2 SMNVEV (reference sequence). This CDR3 is built from 13 residues. V was clipped by 5 bases and J by 4 bases, with 11 bases between them. Here the CDR3 reads CASSPRAVTEAFF. CDR3 coding DNA: TGTGCCAGCAGTCCTCGTGCCGTCACTGAAGCTTTCTTT.

The chain joins TRBV6-1 to TRBJ2-3, with 8 bases identical to TRBD2. The junction had 8 bases not matched to a gene; V was cut back by 5 bases and J by 4 bases. This CDR3 is built from 15 residues. The V gene's germline CDR1 is MNHNS and CDR2 SASEGT. In DNA, the CDR3 is TGTGCCAGCAGTAAACTAGCGGAAACCTCAGATACGCAGTATTTT. It yields the protein CASSKLAETSDTQYF.